The rows below give T cell receptor beta chains drawn from one sample of a study of blood T cell repertoires in COVID-19. TCRdb's table, derived via immunoSEQ multiplex PCR, lists solely in-frame clones and lacks some. Of under 30,000 clones listed, roughly 87% are singletons. Sequencing was carried out using peripheral blood. Receptors were obtained from a human donor in a cohort sampled during active COVID-19. The CDR3 runs from the conserved cysteine through the conserved F or W. The D gene is left open where the match is weak. Not all rows give a size; the values are once, few, many and, for expanded clones, a class.

TRBD1	TRBV6-6	TRBJ1-5	-	TGTGCCAGCAGTGGACGGACAGGGGGCAGCAATCAGCCCCAGCATTTT	CASSGRTGGSNQPQHF
-	TRBV5-1	TRBJ2-3	-	TGCGCCAGCACGGGGGACCTCGGAAGTAGAGATACGCAGTATTTT	CASTGDLGSRDTQYF
-	TRBV7-8	TRBJ2-3	-	TGTGCCAGCAGCTTAGCGAGCGGCGCAGATACGCAGTATTTT	CASSLASGADTQYF
-	TRBV15	TRBJ1-2	-	TGTGCCACCAGCAGAGATACGGGGACGGGAGCTAACTATGGCTACACCTTC	CATSRDTGTGANYGYTF
-	TRBV27	TRBJ2-2	-	TGTGCCAGCAGTTTATCGGTAGGGGTTAGCACCGGGGAGCTGTTTTTT	CASSLSVGVSTGELFF
-	TRBV5-1	TRBJ2-5	-	TGCGCCAGCAATCGCGGTAATAGCGGAGGGGAGACCCAGTACTTC	CASNRGNSGGETQYF
-	TRBV12-5	TRBJ1-2	-	TGTGCTAGTGGTTTTGGGCCAGCTGGCCACACCTTC	CASGFGPAGHTF
TRBD2	TRBV2	TRBJ2-7	-	TGTGCCAGCAGTTCACCTGGACTAGCGGGGGGATACGAGCAGTACTTC	CASSSPGLAGGYEQYF
TRBD2	TRBV7-2	TRBJ2-7	-	TGTGCCAGCAGCTTAGGAGCGGGGGTAGGTTTGGAGCAGTACTTC	CASSLGAGVGLEQYF
TRBD2	TRBV11-3	TRBJ2-1	-	TGTGCCAGCAGCTTGGATATGGGACTAGCGGGGATGAGTGAGCAGTTCTTC	CASSLDMGLAGMSEQFF
-	TRBV6-6	TRBJ1-3	-	TGTGCCAGCAGACATACCGGGGGTATTTCGGGAAACACCATATATTTT	CASRHTGGISGNTIYF
-	TRBV25-1	TRBJ1-5	-	TGTGCCAGCAGTGATTACGGTCAGCCCCAGCATTTT	CASSDYGQPQHF
TRBD1	TRBV5-1	TRBJ1-1	-	TGCGCCAGCAGCTTGGACAGGGGGAACACTGAAGCTTTCTTT	CASSLDRGNTEAFF
TRBD1	TRBV25-1	TRBJ1-2	-	TGTGCCAGCAGCCGGACAGGGGGCGACTATGGCTACACCTTC	CASSRTGGDYGYTF
-	TRBV7-2	TRBJ1-5	-	TGTGCCAGCAGCCTAAAGGGGGTTGCGAGCAATCAGCCCCAGCATTTT	CASSLKGVASNQPQHF
-	TRBV11-2	TRBJ1-1	-	TGTGCCAGCAGCTTTCTGACAGGAATGAACACTGAAGCTTTCTTT	CASSFLTGMNTEAFF
-	TRBV5-1	TRBJ1-5	-	TGCGCCAGCAGCCCGCTGGGAGGAGGAAGCAATCAGCCCCAGCATTTT	CASSPLGGGSNQPQHF
TRBD2	TRBV4-1	TRBJ2-7	-	TGCGCCAGCAGCTTTAAAGCGGGGGTCGAGCAGTACTTC	CASSFKAGVEQYF
-	TRBV10-3	TRBJ1-2	-	TGTGCCATCAGTGAATTCGGGATGAGAATGTCTTTCTATGGCTACACCTTC	CAISEFGMRMSFYGYTF
TRBD1	TRBV5-1	TRBJ1-3	-	TGCGCCAGCAGCCAAGACAGGGGGAGAGGAAACACCATATATTTT	CASSQDRGRGNTIYF
TRBD2	TRBV28	TRBJ2-7	-	TGTGCCAGCAGTCTAAGCGGGAGGGCCCGCGAGCAGTACTTC	CASSLSGRAREQYF
TRBD1	TRBV6-2/TRBV6-3	TRBJ1-2	-	TGTGCCAGCAGTCAACAGGGGAACTATGGCTACACCTTC	CASSQQGNYGYTF
-	TRBV11-3	TRBJ2-1	-	TGTGCCAGCAGCTTACGTAGCGGCTACAATGAGCAGTTCTTC	CASSLRSGYNEQFF
TRBD1	TRBV5-1	TRBJ2-7	-	TGCGCCAGCAGCTTTGCGAGACAGGGGGGCGGCGAGCAGTACTTC	CASSFARQGGGEQYF
TRBD1	TRBV7-2	TRBJ1-3	-	TGTGCCAGCAGCTTAACCGGGACAGTGGGTGGAAACACCATATATTTT	CASSLTGTVGGNTIYF
-	TRBV30	TRBJ1-2	-	TGTGCCTGGAGCCGGAACTATGGCTACACCTTC	CAWSRNYGYTF
-	TRBV5-1	TRBJ1-2	-	TGCGCCAGCAGCTTGGCCTCCGGGGTGGATGGCTACACCTTC	CASSLASGVDGYTF
-	TRBV28	TRBJ2-7	-	TGTGCCAGCAGTTTTAGTAAAGACGGGGCCTACGAGCAGTACTTC	CASSFSKDGAYEQYF
-	TRBV18	TRBJ1-1	once	TGTGCCAGTGTCGTAGGGGGCACTGAAGCTTTCTTT	CASVVGGTEAFF
-	TRBV30	TRBJ2-5	-	TGTAATGACGGAGGGGGCGGAGAGACCCAGTACTTC	CNDGGGGETQYF
TRBD2	TRBV19	TRBJ2-5	-	TGTGCCAGTAGTATCGGGACTAGCGGGACTCCTCGGACCCAGTACTTC	CASSIGTSGTPRTQYF
TRBD2	TRBV7-2	TRBJ2-7	-	TGTGCCAGCAGCTTTTTACGGGAGGAAGACGAGCAGTACTTC	CASSFLREEDEQYF
-	TRBV18	TRBJ2-3	-	TGTGCCAGCTCATCTGCAGAGGCAGATACGCAGTATTTT	CASSSAEADTQYF
-	TRBV4-3	TRBJ1-2	once	TGCGCCAGCAGCCAAGAGATAACAGGAGCTAACTATGGCTACACCTTC	CASSQEITGANYGYTF
-	TRBV7-8	TRBJ2-1	-	TGTGCCAGCAGCCACGCGGCGTATGAGCAGTTCTTC	CASSHAAYEQFF
TRBD2	TRBV7-6	TRBJ2-7	-	TGTGCCAGCAGCTCCTCGGTGGGACTAGGGACTACCGAGCAGTACTTC	CASSSSVGLGTTEQYF
-	TRBV15	TRBJ1-6	-	TGTGCCACCAGCGGCTACCGACAGGCCGGCTCCTATAATTCACCCCTCCACTTT	CATSGYRQAGSYNSPLHF
-	TRBV7-2	TRBJ1-4	-	TGTGCCAGCAGCTTTGGTCGGGGGGAAAAACTGTTTTTT	CASSFGRGEKLFF
-	TRBV6-5	TRBJ1-5	few	TGTGCCAGCAGCAGTCAACAAAATCAGCCCCAGCATTTT	CASSSQQNQPQHF
-	TRBV27	TRBJ1-5	once	TGTGCCAGCAGGCATGGGAGGCAGAGCAATCAGCCCCAGCATTTT	CASRHGRQSNQPQHF
TRBD2	TRBV4-2	TRBJ2-5	-	TGTGCCAGCAGCCAAACTAGCGGGAGTGAAGAGACCCAGTACTTC	CASSQTSGSEETQYF
TRBD1	TRBV7-9	TRBJ1-2	-	TGTGCCAGCAGCGCAGACGGGACAGGGGATATCTATGGCTACACCTTC	CASSADGTGDIYGYTF
TRBD1	TRBV3-1/TRBV3-2	TRBJ1-4	-	TGTGCCAGCAGCCAGGGACAGTCGAGTGGTAATGAAAAACTGTTTTTT	CASSQGQSSGNEKLFF
TRBD1	TRBV6-4	TRBJ1-1	-	TGTGCCAGTCGGGACAGGGATTACACTGAAGCTTTCTTT	CASRDRDYTEAFF
-	TRBV3-1/TRBV3-2	TRBJ2-7	-	TGTGCCAGCAGCCGGGCAGGGGCCTCCTACGAGCAGTACTTC	CASSRAGASYEQYF
-	TRBV29-1	TRBJ1-1	-	TGCAGCGTAAATCCCACGCGGGGTGAAGCTTTCTTT	CSVNPTRGEAFF
-	TRBV30	TRBJ2-7	-	TGTGCCTGGAGTGTACCTTGGGGAGGGGGCGAGCAGTACTTC	CAWSVPWGGGEQYF
TRBD1	TRBV5-1	TRBJ2-3	medium-sized	TGCGCCAGCAGCTCAAGAAAACCGGGACAGGGTGTTACGCAGTATTTT	CASSSRKPGQGVTQYF
-	TRBV5-4	TRBJ2-7	once	TGTGCCAGCAGCTTTCAGGCAGGGAATTACGAGCAGTACTTC	CASSFQAGNYEQYF
-	TRBV30	TRBJ2-3	-	TGTGCCTGGAGTGCTGCAGATACGCAGTATTTT	CAWSAADTQYF
-	TRBV10-3	TRBJ1-1	-	TGTGCCATCAGTGAAGAGGGATCGGGCACTGAAGCTTTCTTT	CAISEEGSGTEAFF
-	TRBV3-1/TRBV3-2	TRBJ2-3	-	TGTGCCAGCAGCCCGCCTGGATTTGGGGGAGGATTCACAGATACGCAGTATTTT	CASSPPGFGGGFTDTQYF
-	TRBV29-1	TRBJ2-1	-	TGCAGCGTTGACATCCCTAGCGCTAACTCCTACAATGAGCAGTTCTTC	CSVDIPSANSYNEQFF